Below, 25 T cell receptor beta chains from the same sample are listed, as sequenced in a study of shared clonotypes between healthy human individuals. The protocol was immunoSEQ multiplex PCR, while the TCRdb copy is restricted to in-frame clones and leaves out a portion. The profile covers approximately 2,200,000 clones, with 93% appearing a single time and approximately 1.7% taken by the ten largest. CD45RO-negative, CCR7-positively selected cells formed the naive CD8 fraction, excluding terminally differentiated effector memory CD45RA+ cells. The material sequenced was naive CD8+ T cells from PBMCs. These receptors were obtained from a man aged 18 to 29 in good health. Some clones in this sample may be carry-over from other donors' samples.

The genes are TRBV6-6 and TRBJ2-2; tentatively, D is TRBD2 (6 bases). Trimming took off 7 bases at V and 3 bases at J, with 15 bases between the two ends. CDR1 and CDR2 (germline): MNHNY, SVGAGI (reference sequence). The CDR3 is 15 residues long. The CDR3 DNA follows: TGTGCCAGCAAACCGGGACTCCCGGACACCGGGGAGCTGTTTTTT. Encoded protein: CASKPGLPDTGELFF.

The CDR3 region has the DNA TGTGCCAGCAACCTTGGGGCCGGTAGCTCCTACGAGCAGTACTTC. It yields the protein CASNLGAGSSYEQYF. The J gene is TRBJ2-7, the V gene TRBV28, with a weak D call TRBD1 (5 bases). The V gene's germline CDR1 is MDHEN and CDR2 SYDVKM. The germline V and J ends were trimmed by 7 bases and 0 bases, with 16 bases remaining between them. This CDR3 region has 15 residues.

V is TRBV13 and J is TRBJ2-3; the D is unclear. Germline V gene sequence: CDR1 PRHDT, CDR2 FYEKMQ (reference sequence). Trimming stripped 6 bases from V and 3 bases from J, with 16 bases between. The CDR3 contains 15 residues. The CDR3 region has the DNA TGTGCCAGCAGTTCAACCCTACGAGCGACAGATACGCAGTATTTT. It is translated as CASSSTLRATDTQYF.

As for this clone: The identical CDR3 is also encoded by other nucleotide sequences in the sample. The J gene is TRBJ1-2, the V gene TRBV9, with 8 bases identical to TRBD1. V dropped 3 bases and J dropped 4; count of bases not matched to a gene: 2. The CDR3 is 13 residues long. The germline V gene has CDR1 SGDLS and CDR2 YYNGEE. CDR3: CASSADRGYGYTF. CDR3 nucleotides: TGTGCCAGCAGCGCCGACAGGGGCTATGGCTACACCTTC.

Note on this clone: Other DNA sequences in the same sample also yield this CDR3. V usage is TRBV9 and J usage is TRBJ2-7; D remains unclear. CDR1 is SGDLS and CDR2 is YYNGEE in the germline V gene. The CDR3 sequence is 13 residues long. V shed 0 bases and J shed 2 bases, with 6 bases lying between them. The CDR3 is CASSVADTYEQYF. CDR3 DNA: TGTGCCAGCAGCGTAGCAGATACCTACGAGCAGTACTTC. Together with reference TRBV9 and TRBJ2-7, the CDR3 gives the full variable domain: DSGVTQTPKHLITATGQRVTLRCSPRSGDLSVYWYQQSLDQGLQFLIQYYNGEERAKGNILERFSAQQFPDLHSELNLSSLELGDSALYFCASSVADTYEQYFGPGTRLTVT.

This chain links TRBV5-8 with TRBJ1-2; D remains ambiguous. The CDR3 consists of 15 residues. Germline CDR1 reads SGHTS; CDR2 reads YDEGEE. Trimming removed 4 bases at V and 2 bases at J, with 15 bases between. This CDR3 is CASSPRGLPNYGYTF. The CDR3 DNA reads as TGTGCCAGCAGCCCTCGCGGCTTGCCAAACTATGGCTACACCTTC.

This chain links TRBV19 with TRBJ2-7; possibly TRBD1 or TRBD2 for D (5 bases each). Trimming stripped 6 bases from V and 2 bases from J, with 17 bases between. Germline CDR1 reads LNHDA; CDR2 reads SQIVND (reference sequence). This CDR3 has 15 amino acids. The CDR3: CASRDTQGSTYEQYF. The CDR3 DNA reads TGTGCCAGTAGGGACACCCAAGGGAGTACCTACGAGCAGTACTTC.

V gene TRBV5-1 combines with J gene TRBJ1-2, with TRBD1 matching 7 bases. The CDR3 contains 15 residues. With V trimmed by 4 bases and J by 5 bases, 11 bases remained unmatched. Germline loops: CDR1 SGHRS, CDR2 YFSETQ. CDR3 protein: CASSPYRGSGYGYTF. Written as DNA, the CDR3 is TGCGCCAGCAGCCCATACAGGGGATCAGGGTATGGCTACACCTTC.

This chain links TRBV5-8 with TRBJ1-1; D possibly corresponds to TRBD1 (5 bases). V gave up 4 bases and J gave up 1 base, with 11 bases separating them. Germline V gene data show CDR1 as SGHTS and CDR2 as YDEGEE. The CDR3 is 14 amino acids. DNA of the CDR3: TGTGCCAGCAGCGCAGACAGAGCGAACACTGAAGCTTTCTTT. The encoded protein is CASSADRANTEAFF.

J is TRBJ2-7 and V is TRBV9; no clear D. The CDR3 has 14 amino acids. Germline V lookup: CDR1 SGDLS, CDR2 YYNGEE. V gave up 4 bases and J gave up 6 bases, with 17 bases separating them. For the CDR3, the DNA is TGTGCCAGCAGCCCCTCTGGTAGAGAGGCCGAGCAGTACTTC. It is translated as CASSPSGREAEQYF.

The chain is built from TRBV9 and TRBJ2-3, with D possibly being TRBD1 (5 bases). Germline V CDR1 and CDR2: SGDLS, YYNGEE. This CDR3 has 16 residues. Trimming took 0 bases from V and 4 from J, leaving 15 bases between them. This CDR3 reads CASSVVGRVDADTQYF. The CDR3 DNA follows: TGTGCCAGCAGCGTAGTGGGCAGGGTCGACGCAGATACGCAGTATTTT.

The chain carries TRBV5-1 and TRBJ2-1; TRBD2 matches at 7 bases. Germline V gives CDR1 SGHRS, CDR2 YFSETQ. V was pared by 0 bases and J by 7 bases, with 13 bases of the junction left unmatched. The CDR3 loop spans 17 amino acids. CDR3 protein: CASSLAGGAPATNEQFF. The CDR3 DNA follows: TGCGCCAGCAGCTTGGCGGGGGGAGCCCCAGCCACGAATGAGCAGTTCTTC.

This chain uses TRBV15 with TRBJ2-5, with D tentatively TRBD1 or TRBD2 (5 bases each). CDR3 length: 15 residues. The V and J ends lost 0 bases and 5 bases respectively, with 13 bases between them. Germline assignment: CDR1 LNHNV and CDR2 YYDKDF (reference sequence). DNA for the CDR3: TGTGCCACCAGCAGAGAAGGGGAGCCAATTGAGACCCAGTACTTC. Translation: CATSREGEPIETQYF.

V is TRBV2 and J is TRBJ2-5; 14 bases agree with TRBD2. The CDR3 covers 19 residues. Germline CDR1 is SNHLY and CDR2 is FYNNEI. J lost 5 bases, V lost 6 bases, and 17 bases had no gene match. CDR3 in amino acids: CASRTRDSRTSGRLETQYF. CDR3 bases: TGTGCCAGCAGAACCCGAGACTCTAGGACTAGCGGGAGGTTGGAGACCCAGTACTTC.

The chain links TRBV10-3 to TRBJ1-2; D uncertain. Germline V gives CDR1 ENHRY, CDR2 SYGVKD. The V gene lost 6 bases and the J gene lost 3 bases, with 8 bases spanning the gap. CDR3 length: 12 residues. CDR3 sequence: CAISSRDYGYTF. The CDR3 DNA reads TGTGCCATCAGCTCGCGTGACTATGGCTACACCTTC.

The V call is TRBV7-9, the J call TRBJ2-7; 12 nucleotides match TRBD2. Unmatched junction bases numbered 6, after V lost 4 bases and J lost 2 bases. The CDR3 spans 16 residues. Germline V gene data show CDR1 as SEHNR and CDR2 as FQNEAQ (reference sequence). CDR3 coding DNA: TGTGCCAGCAGCTCGTGGACTAGCGGGACACCCTACGAGCAGTACTTC. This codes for CASSSWTSGTPYEQYF.

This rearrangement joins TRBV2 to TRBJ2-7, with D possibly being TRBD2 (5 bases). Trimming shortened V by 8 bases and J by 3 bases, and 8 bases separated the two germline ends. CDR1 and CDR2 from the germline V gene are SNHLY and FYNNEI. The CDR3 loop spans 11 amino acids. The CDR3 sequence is CASRDLYEQYF. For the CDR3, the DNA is TGTGCCAGCCGGGATCTCTACGAGCAGTACTTC.

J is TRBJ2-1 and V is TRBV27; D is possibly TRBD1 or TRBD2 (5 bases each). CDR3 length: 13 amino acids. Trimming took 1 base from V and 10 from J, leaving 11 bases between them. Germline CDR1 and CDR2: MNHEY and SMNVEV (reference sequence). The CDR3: CASSLFGDPEQFF. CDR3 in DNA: TGTGCCAGCAGTTTATTCGGGGACCCAGAGCAGTTCTTC.

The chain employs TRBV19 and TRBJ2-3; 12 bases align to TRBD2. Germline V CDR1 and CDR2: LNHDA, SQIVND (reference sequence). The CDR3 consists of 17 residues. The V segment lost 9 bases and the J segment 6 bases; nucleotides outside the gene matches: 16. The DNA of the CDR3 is TGTGCCAGCTCAGCCGCGACTAGCGGGAGAGGTGGTGATACGCAGTATTTT. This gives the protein CASSAATSGRGGDTQYF.

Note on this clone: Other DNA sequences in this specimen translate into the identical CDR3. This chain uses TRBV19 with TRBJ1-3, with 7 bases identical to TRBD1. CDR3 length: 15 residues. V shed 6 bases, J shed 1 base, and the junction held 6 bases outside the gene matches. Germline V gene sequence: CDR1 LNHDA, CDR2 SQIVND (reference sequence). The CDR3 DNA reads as TGTGCCAGTAGCCCGGGGACAGTTTCTGGAAACACCATATATTTT. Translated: CASSPGTVSGNTIYF.

Written as DNA, the CDR3 is TGCAGTGCTAGTAGCCGGGGTACGCAGTATTTT. It specifies CSASSRGTQYF. This chain connects TRBV20-1 to TRBJ2-3, with a weak D call TRBD2 (5 bases). CDR1 is DFQATT, CDR2 SNEGSKA, per germline (reference sequence). The CDR3 has 11 amino acids. Deletions cut 3 bases from V and 8 bases from J, with 9 bases between.

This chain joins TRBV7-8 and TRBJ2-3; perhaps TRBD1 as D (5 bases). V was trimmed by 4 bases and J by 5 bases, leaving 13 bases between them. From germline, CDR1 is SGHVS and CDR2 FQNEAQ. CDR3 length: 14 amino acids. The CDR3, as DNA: TGTGCCAGCAGCTACGGTGGGGCTCAAGATACGCAGTATTTT. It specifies CASSYGGAQDTQYF.

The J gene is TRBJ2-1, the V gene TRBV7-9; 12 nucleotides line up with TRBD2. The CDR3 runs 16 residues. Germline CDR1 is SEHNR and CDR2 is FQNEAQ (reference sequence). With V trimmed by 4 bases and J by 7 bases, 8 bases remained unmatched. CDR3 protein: CASSYPASGRVNEQFF. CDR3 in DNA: TGTGCCAGCAGCTACCCCGCTAGCGGGAGGGTTAATGAGCAGTTCTTC.

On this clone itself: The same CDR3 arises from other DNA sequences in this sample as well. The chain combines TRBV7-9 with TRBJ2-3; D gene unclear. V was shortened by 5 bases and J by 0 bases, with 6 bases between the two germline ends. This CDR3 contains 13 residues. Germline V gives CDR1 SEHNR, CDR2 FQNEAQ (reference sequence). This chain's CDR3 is CASSPPSTDTQYF. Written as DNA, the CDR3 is TGTGCCAGCAGCCCACCCAGCACAGATACGCAGTATTTT.

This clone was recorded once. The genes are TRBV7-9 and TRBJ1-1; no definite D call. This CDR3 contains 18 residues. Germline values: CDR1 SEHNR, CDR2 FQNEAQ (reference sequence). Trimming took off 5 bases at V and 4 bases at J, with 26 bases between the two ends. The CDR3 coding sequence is TGTGCCAGCAGCCCCGAGAGGGCCTCATTCCCTGGGGTCACTGAAGCTTTCTTT. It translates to CASSPERASFPGVTEAFF.